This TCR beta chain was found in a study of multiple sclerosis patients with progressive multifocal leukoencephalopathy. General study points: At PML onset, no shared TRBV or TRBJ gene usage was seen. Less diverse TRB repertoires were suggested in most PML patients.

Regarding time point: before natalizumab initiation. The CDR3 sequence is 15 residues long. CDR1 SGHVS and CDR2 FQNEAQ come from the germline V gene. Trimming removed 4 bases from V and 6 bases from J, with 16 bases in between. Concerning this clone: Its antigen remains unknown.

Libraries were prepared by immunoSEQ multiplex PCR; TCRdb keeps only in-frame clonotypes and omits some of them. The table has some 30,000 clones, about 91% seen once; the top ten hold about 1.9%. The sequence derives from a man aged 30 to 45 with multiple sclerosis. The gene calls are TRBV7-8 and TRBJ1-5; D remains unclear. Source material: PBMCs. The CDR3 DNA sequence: TGTGCCAGCAGCTCCGTTGGTGGGGTAGGTCAGCCCCAGCATTTT. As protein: CASSSVGGVGQPQHF.